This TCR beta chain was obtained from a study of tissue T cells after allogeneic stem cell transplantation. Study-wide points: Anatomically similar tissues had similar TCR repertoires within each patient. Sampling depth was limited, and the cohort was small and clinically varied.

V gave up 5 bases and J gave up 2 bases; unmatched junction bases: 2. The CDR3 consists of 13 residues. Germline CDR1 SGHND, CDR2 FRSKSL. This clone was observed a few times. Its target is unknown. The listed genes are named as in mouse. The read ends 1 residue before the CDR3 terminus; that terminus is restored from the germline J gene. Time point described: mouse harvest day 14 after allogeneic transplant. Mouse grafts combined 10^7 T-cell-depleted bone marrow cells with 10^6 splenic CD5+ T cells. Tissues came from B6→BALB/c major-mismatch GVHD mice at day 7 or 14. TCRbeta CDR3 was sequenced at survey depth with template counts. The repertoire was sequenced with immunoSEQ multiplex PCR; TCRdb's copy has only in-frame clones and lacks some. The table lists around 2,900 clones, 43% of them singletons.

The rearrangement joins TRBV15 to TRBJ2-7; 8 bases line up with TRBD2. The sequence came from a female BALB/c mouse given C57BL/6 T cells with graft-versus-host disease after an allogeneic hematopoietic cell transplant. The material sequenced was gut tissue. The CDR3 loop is CASSRLGPYEQYF. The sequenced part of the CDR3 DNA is TGTGCCAGCAGTAGACTGGGGCCCTATGAACAGTAC.